The 31 T cell receptor beta chains given below trace back to one sample, sequenced in a study of pediatric ulcerative colitis. The data were produced by immunoSEQ multiplex PCR, yet TCRdb's version contains in-frame clones alone and is incomplete. Of 30,000 or so clones in the sample, 82% were seen once. The sample consisted of blood. Every receptor here comes from a boy between 10 and 17 years old with severe ulcerative colitis.

The chain couples TRBV4-1 to TRBJ1-5; 8 positions agree with TRBD1. The germline V gene encodes CDR1 MGHRA and CDR2 YSYEKL. V dropped 3 bases and J dropped 0; count of bases not matched to a gene: 7. The CDR3 has 17 amino acids. The CDR3 sequence is CASSQGDRSDSNQPQHF. CDR3 bases: TGCGCCAGCAGCCAGGGGGACAGGTCAGATAGCAATCAGCCCCAGCATTTT.

The chain couples TRBV19 to TRBJ1-1; D is perhaps TRBD1 (5 bases). Trimming took off 5 bases at V and 0 bases at J, with 19 bases between the two ends. Germline V gives CDR1 LNHDA, CDR2 SQIVND (reference sequence). The CDR3 totals 17 residues. CDR3 nucleotides: TGTGCCAGTAGTGCCAAGGTGGGGGTTATTGTGAACACTGAAGCTTTCTTT. Translated: CASSAKVGVIVNTEAFF.

The chain couples TRBV2 to TRBJ1-4; D remains ambiguous. V lost 3 bases, J lost 7 bases, and 12 bases lay in between. The germline V gene encodes CDR1 SNHLY and CDR2 FYNNEI. The CDR3 is 14 residues long. CDR3 protein: CASSEVGGGEKLFF. The CDR3 region has the DNA TGTGCCAGCAGTGAGGTTGGAGGTGGTGAAAAACTGTTTTTT.

The V gene is TRBV18, the J gene TRBJ1-2, with D possibly TRBD1 on 5 matching bases. CDR3 length: 13 amino acids. Deletions cut 3 bases from V and 12 bases from J, with 17 bases between. CDR1 and CDR2 (germline): KGHSH, LQKENI. In DNA form, the CDR3 reads TGTGCCAGCTCACCCCTGAGCCAGGGTGTTCACACCTTC. Its protein is CASSPLSQGVHTF. Together with reference TRBV18 and TRBJ1-2, the CDR3 gives the full variable domain: NAGVMQNPRHLVRRRGQEARLRCSPMKGHSHVYWYRQLPEEGLKFMVYLQKENIIDESGMPKERFSAEFPKEGPSILRIQQVVRGDSAAYFCASSPLSQGVHTFGSGTRLTVV.

The V gene is TRBV30, the J gene TRBJ1-2; the D is unclear. Germline values: CDR1 GTSNPN, CDR2 SVGIG (reference sequence). V was shortened by 5 bases and J by 0 bases, with 7 bases between the two germline ends. The CDR3 spans 12 residues. This CDR3 reads CAWARANYGYTF. The CDR3 coding sequence is TGTGCCTGGGCCCGGGCTAACTATGGCTACACCTTC. The full variable domain, with the rest looked up from reference TRBV30 and TRBJ1-2, is SQTIHQWPATLVQPVGSPLSLECTVEGTSNPNLYWYRQAAGRGLQLLFYSVGIGQISSEVPQNLSASRPQDRQFILSSKKLLLSDSGFYLCAWARANYGYTFGSGTRLTVV.

The gene calls are TRBV6-5 and TRBJ2-1; TRBD2 agrees at 8 bases. The germline V gene has CDR1 MNHEY and CDR2 SVGAGI. The length of the CDR3 is 16 residues. The J segment lost 5 bases and the V segment lost 2 bases, leaving 8 bases of the junction unmatched. The CDR3 loop reads CASSYITGGLDNEQFF. DNA of the CDR3: TGTGCCAGCAGTTACATCACGGGGGGGCTTGACAATGAGCAGTTCTTC.

The chain uses TRBV10-2 and TRBJ1-1; no clear D. Germline CDR1 WSHSY, CDR2 SAAADI. Trimming shortened V by 0 bases and J by 8 bases, and 25 bases separated the two germline ends. The CDR3 loop spans 18 amino acids. The CDR3 protein is CASSESNSRITRRSEAFF. CDR3 in DNA: TGCGCCAGCAGTGAGTCGAATTCTAGGATAACGCGGAGGTCCGAAGCTTTCTTT.

The rearrangement links TRBV18 to TRBJ2-7, with a weak D call TRBD1 (5 bases). The CDR3 has 15 residues. Germline V gene sequence: CDR1 KGHSH, CDR2 LQKENI. The V and J ends lost 5 bases and 4 bases respectively, with 18 bases between them. In nucleotides, the CDR3 is TGTGCCAGCTCAGTTAGACAGTCTACCGTTTACGAGCAGTACTTC. Its translation is CASSVRQSTVYEQYF.

V and J are TRBV15 and TRBJ2-3; weak D call: TRBD1 (6 bases). The CDR3 is 15 amino acids. V lost 2 bases to trimming and J lost 2 bases, with 11 bases between them. Germline-derived CDR1 and CDR2 are LNHNV and YYDKDF (reference sequence). The CDR3 bases are TGTGCCACCAGCAGATTACAGGGCTTCACAGATACGCAGTATTTT. Encoded protein: CATSRLQGFTDTQYF.

V usage is TRBV6-6 and J usage is TRBJ1-3; D gene uncertain. Germline V CDR1 and CDR2: MNHNY, SVGAGI (reference sequence). The CDR3 sequence is 15 residues long. V was shortened by 5 bases and J by 4 bases, with 15 bases between the two germline ends. CDR3 region: CASSNRGSGGNTIYF. CDR3 bases: TGTGCCAGCAGTAATCGGGGTTCGGGAGGAAACACCATATATTTT.

This clone was counted between two and nine times. J is TRBJ1-2 and V is TRBV6-1; TRBD1 matches 9 bases. Germline V gene data show CDR1 as MNHNS and CDR2 as SASEGT. This CDR3 has 13 residues. The junction had 6 bases not matched to a gene; V was cut back by 5 bases and J by 8 bases. The CDR3 DNA sequence: TGTGCCAGCAGTTTACGGGACAGGGACGGCTACACCTTC. It yields the protein CASSLRDRDGYTF.

The gene calls are TRBV6-6 and TRBJ1-6; a weak D match, TRBD1 (6 bases). The CDR3 is made up of 13 amino acids. Per the germline V gene, CDR1 is MNHNY and CDR2 is SVGAGI (reference sequence). Trimming took 6 bases from V and 8 from J, leaving 11 bases between them. The CDR3 coding sequence is TGTGCCAGCAGCGGACAGTTTGATTCACCCCTCCACTTT. This gives the protein CASSGQFDSPLHF.

In this sample, this clone turned up once. The V gene is TRBV29-1, the J gene TRBJ2-1, with 13 bases matching TRBD2. The CDR3 has 15 amino acids. V gave up 1 base and J gave up 8 bases; unmatched junction bases: 5. CDR1 and CDR2 (germline): SQVTM, ANQGSEA. This CDR3 reads CSVEGLAGGSDEQFF. The CDR3 coding sequence is TGCAGCGTTGAAGGACTAGCGGGGGGCTCGGATGAGCAGTTCTTC.

This clone was observed a single time. The V and J genes are TRBV11-2 and TRBJ1-3; no clear D. From germline, CDR1 is SGHAT and CDR2 FQNNGV. Trimming removed 1 base from V and 4 bases from J, with 8 bases in between. The CDR3 length is 14 residues. This CDR3 reads CASSLGQIGNTIYF. CDR3 nucleotide sequence: TGTGCCAGCAGCTTAGGCCAGATAGGAAACACCATATATTTT.

The CDR3 bases are TGCAGCGTTGGTGTAGGCCGGGAGACCCAGTACTTC. Residues: CSVGVGRETQYF. This chain joins TRBV29-1 and TRBJ2-5, with unresolved D. There are 12 residues in the CDR3. Germline V gene data show CDR1 as SQVTM and CDR2 as ANQGSEA. V lost 4 bases and J 5 bases, leaving 11 bases between the germline ends.

The chain links TRBV7-2 to TRBJ2-5, with D perhaps matching TRBD1 (5 bases). There are 15 residues in the CDR3. Germline-derived CDR1 and CDR2 are SGHTA and FQGNSA. Trimming left V 2 bases short and J 1 base short, with 11 bases between. CDR3 sequence: CASSLFLRGQETQYF. In DNA, the CDR3 is TGTGCCAGCAGCTTATTTCTTAGGGGCCAAGAGACCCAGTACTTC.

CDR3 residues: CASSQRGRGEAFF. The CDR3 bases are TGTGCCAGCAGCCAAAGGGGGAGGGGTGAAGCTTTCTTT. V usage is TRBV14 and J usage is TRBJ1-1; a possible D gene is TRBD1 (6 bases). The CDR3 length is 13 residues. Trimming stripped 2 bases from V and 7 bases from J, with 11 bases between. Germline CDR1 SGHDN, CDR2 FVKESK.

The genes are TRBV18 and TRBJ2-3, with D hard to call. The CDR3 has 15 residues. V was cut by 3 bases and J by 2 bases, with 12 bases left in between. CDR1 is KGHSH and CDR2 is LQKENI in the germline V gene. CDR3 residues: CASSPVRADTDTQYF. In DNA form, the CDR3 reads TGTGCCAGCTCACCCGTTAGGGCCGACACAGATACGCAGTATTTT.

This clone appeared a single time. The J gene is TRBJ1-3, the V gene TRBV7-8; D is undetermined. There are 14 residues in the CDR3. V gave up 3 bases and J gave up 3 bases, with 9 bases separating them. Germline-derived CDR1 and CDR2 are SGHVS and FQNEAQ. The CDR3 reads CASSLYRVGNTIYF. In DNA, the CDR3 is TGTGCCAGCAGCTTGTATAGGGTTGGAAACACCATATATTTT.

The chain has TRBV29-1 and TRBJ1-1, with D perhaps TRBD1 (5 bases). Germline assignment: CDR1 SQVTM and CDR2 ANQGSEA. V was pared by 3 bases and J by 0 bases, with 5 bases between. The CDR3 length is 12 residues. The CDR3 here is CSVDRVNTEAFF. CDR3 DNA: TGCAGCGTTGACAGGGTGAACACTGAAGCTTTCTTT. Full variable domain (remainder filled in from reference TRBV29-1 and TRBJ1-1): SAVISQKPSRDICQRGTSLTIQCQVDSQVTMMFWYRQQPGQSLTLIATANQGSEATYESGFVIDKFPISRPNLTFSTLTVSNMSPEDSSIYLCSVDRVNTEAFFGQGTRLTVV.

This clone was detected only once. The V gene is TRBV29-1, the J gene TRBJ2-7; D gene uncertain. The V gene's germline CDR1 is SQVTM and CDR2 ANQGSEA. The CDR3 covers 10 residues. Deletions cut 4 bases from V and 6 bases from J, with 7 bases between. CDR3 DNA sequence: TGCAGCGTTGGCAATAGCGAGCAGTACTTC. Protein product: CSVGNSEQYF.

This chain links TRBV4-1 with TRBJ1-1; a possible D gene is TRBD1 (5 bases). The germline CDR1 and CDR2 sequences are MGHRA and YSYEKL. This CDR3 is 15 amino acids long. V was clipped by 1 base and J by 0 bases, with 9 bases between them. The CDR3 nucleotides are TGCGCCAGCAGCCAAGCGGGGGGGATGAACACTGAAGCTTTCTTT. It is translated as CASSQAGGMNTEAFF.

V gene TRBV19 combines with J gene TRBJ1-2; possible D gene TRBD1, 5 bases. The CDR3 runs to 14 residues. V gave up 8 bases and J gave up 8 bases, with 21 bases separating them. The germline CDR1 and CDR2 sequences are LNHDA and SQIVND (reference sequence). CDR3 in DNA: TGTGCCAGTGACTCAGGGACGGGGACGGGCGGCTACACCTTC. Translating it yields CASDSGTGTGGYTF.

The rearrangement joins TRBV28 to TRBJ2-7, with D possibly matching TRBD2 (6 bases). Germline V lookup: CDR1 MDHEN, CDR2 SYDVKM. The CDR3 spans 15 residues. With 5 bases removed from V and 2 bases from J, the gap between germline ends came to 16 bases. The CDR3 spells CASSPPGLSTYEQYF. CDR3 nucleotides: TGTGCCAGCAGTCCGCCCGGACTATCAACCTACGAGCAGTACTTC.

The gene calls are TRBV19 and TRBJ1-2; 7 bases match TRBD1. Trimming at V came to 10 bases and at J to 6 bases, leaving 11 bases not matched to a gene. Germline V lookup: CDR1 LNHDA, CDR2 SQIVND (reference sequence). The CDR3 consists of 13 residues. CDR3 in DNA: TGTGCCACCCTCCGAGGGGGCGAGGATGGCTACACCTTC. Translating it yields CATLRGGEDGYTF.

The V call is TRBV18, the J call TRBJ2-5; D possibly corresponds to TRBD2 (7 bases). Germline V gene lookup returns CDR1 KGHSH and CDR2 LQKENI. V was cut by 0 bases and J by 2 bases, with 13 bases left in between. The CDR3 is made up of 16 amino acids. The DNA of the CDR3 is TGTGCCAGCTCACCACCGAACGGGGGGCCTCAAGAGACCCAGTACTTC. Protein sequence: CASSPPNGGPQETQYF.

This chain links TRBV6-5 with TRBJ1-1; D may be TRBD1 (6 bases). Germline V gene sequence: CDR1 MNHEY, CDR2 SVGAGI. The CDR3 is 14 amino acids. V gave up 10 bases and J gave up 0 bases, with 15 bases separating them. CDR3 region: CATTRGVLNTEAFF. CDR3 nucleotides: TGTGCCACGACCAGGGGTGTTCTGAACACTGAAGCTTTCTTT.

The rearrangement joins TRBV7-9 to TRBJ1-3; the D is unclear. Germline V gene sequence: CDR1 SEHNR, CDR2 FQNEAQ (reference sequence). The germline V and J ends were trimmed by 5 bases and 1 base, with 6 bases remaining between them. The length of the CDR3 is 13 residues. CDR3 residues: CASSPPSGNTIYF. Here the CDR3 DNA reads TGTGCCAGCAGCCCCCCTTCTGGAAACACCATATATTTT.

V and J are TRBV7-9 and TRBJ2-7; 7 nucleotides align to TRBD1. V was pared by 4 bases and J by 3 bases, with 6 bases of the junction left unmatched. There are 14 residues in the CDR3. CDR1 is SEHNR, CDR2 FQNEAQ, per germline (reference sequence). Written as DNA, the CDR3 is TGTGCCAGCAGCTACCAAGGACAGGTCTACGAGCAGTACTTC. Protein: CASSYQGQVYEQYF.

The chain couples TRBV5-5 to TRBJ1-2; D gene uncertain. The CDR3 consists of 14 residues. Germline loops: CDR1 SGHKS, CDR2 YYEKEE (reference sequence). Between the trimmed V and J ends, which lost 0 bases and 4 bases, there was a span of 10 bases. This chain's CDR3 is CASSLGGRSYGYTF. In DNA form, the CDR3 reads TGTGCCAGCAGCTTGGGCGGCAGATCCTATGGCTACACCTTC. The variable domain in full, with the rest retrieved from reference TRBV5-5 and TRBJ1-2, is DAGVTQSPTHLIKTRGQQVTLRCSPISGHKSVSWYQQVLGQGPQFIFQYYEKEERGRGNFPDRFSARQFPNYSSELNVNALLLGDSALYLCASSLGGRSYGYTFGSGTRLTVV.

J is TRBJ2-1 and V is TRBV11-1; D is unresolved. Germline values: CDR1 SGHAT, CDR2 FQDESV (reference sequence). V was clipped by 5 bases and J by 3 bases, with 5 bases between them. CDR3 size: 12 residues. The CDR3 region has the DNA TGTGCCAGCAGCCGATACTACAATGAGCAGTTCTTC. Encoded protein: CASSRYYNEQFF.